These 31 T cell receptor beta chains share one sample of origin, sequenced in a study of T cell responses to AZD1222 COVID-19 vaccine. Sequencing was performed with immunoSEQ multiplex PCR; in TCRdb, only in-frame clones are kept and a portion is missing. The sample yields 150,000 to 200,000 clones, approximately 93% seen once. The input for sequencing was peripheral blood, taken on day 0 of AZD1222 vaccination. All receptors come from an adult in good health.

This chain connects TRBV5-1 to TRBJ1-1; TRBD1 might be the D (6 bases). The germline V gene has CDR1 SGHRS and CDR2 YFSETQ. There are 14 residues in the CDR3. The V gene lost 0 bases and the J gene lost 7 bases, with 13 bases spanning the gap. CDR3 protein: CASSLAKGGDEAFF. The DNA for the CDR3 is TGCGCCAGCAGCTTGGCCAAGGGGGGCGATGAAGCTTTCTTT.

This chain uses TRBV5-1 with TRBJ1-4; D ambiguous. The CDR3 consists of 14 residues. The V gene's germline CDR1 is SGHRS and CDR2 YFSETQ. V gave up 0 bases and J gave up 3 bases, with 6 bases separating them. The CDR3 nucleotides read TGCGCCAGCAGCTTGGTCGCGGCTAATGAAAAACTGTTTTTT. The encoded protein is CASSLVAANEKLFF.

This clone was observed a handful of times. This chain uses TRBV30 with TRBJ1-2, with 7 bases that match TRBD1. CDR1 is GTSNPN and CDR2 is SVGIG in the germline V gene (reference sequence). J lost 1 base, V lost 0 bases, and 11 bases had no gene match. This CDR3 contains 17 residues. CDR3 DNA: TGTGCCTGGAGTGTACCCGGACAGGCGGGTCGTAACTATGGCTACACCTTC. Protein: CAWSVPGQAGRNYGYTF. The variable domain in full, completed from reference TRBV30 and TRBJ1-2, reads SQTIHQWPATLVQPVGSPLSLECTVEGTSNPNLYWYRQAAGRGLQLLFYSVGIGQISSEVPQNLSASRPQDRQFILSSKKLLLSDSGFYLCAWSVPGQAGRNYGYTFGSGTRLTVV.

The rearrangement joins TRBV15 to TRBJ2-7, with no clear D. This CDR3 comprises 13 residues. The ends were cut back, 0 bases at V and 1 base at J, with 4 bases in the middle. Germline V gives CDR1 LNHNV, CDR2 YYDKDF (reference sequence). CDR3 DNA: TGTGCCACCAGCAGAGATATTTCCTACGAGCAGTACTTC. This gives the protein CATSRDISYEQYF. Combining the CDR3 with reference TRBV15 and TRBJ2-7 gives the whole variable domain DAMVIQNPRYQVTQFGKPVTLSCSQTLNHNVMYWYQQKSSQAPKLLFHYYDKDFNNEADTPDNFQSRRPNTSFCFLDIRSPGLGDTAMYLCATSRDISYEQYFGPGTRLTVT.

This clone appeared many times. The CDR3 DNA reads as TGTGCCAGCAGGCGGACAGGGATCCAGCCCCAGCATTTT. This sequence encodes CASRRTGIQPQHF. The rearrangement links TRBV2 to TRBJ1-5; 8 bases agree with TRBD1. Trimming took 6 bases from V and 7 from J; bases not matched to a gene: 5. There are 13 residues in the CDR3. Germline V gene data show CDR1 as SNHLY and CDR2 as FYNNEI.

The chain recombines TRBV3-1 (or the pseudogene TRBV3-2) with TRBJ2-3; no firm D call. V lost 1 base and J 10 bases, leaving 15 bases between the germline ends. This CDR3 spans 14 amino acids. CDR1 and CDR2 (germline): LGHDT, YNNKEL (reference sequence). The CDR3 coding sequence is TGTGCCAGCAGCCAAGCCCAATACTCGAGTGCGCAGTATTTT. This codes for CASSQAQYSSAQYF.

The genes are TRBV2 and TRBJ2-7; TRBD1 agrees at 9 bases. Looked up from germline, CDR1 is SNHLY and CDR2 is FYNNEI. With 6 bases clipped from V and 0 bases from J, the junction kept 3 bases outside the gene matches. The CDR3 is made up of 14 amino acids. The CDR3 bases are TGTGCCAGCAGGAGGGACAGGGTCTCCTACGAGCAGTACTTC. Protein: CASRRDRVSYEQYF.

This rearrangement joins TRBV7-9 to TRBJ1-2; tentatively, D is TRBD1 (6 bases). This CDR3 has 13 amino acids. The germline V gene encodes CDR1 SEHNR and CDR2 FQNEAQ (reference sequence). V lost 5 bases and J 6 bases, leaving 13 bases between the germline ends. The chain's CDR3 is CASSEQGFDGYTF. DNA of the CDR3: TGTGCCAGCAGCGAACAGGGTTTCGATGGCTACACCTTC.

The DNA of the CDR3 is TGTGCCAGCAGTTACGGGACAGGGCCCTACGAGCAGTACTTC. It is translated as CASSYGTGPYEQYF. The gene calls are TRBV6-5 and TRBJ2-7, with 9 bases matching TRBD1. Germline assignment: CDR1 MNHEY and CDR2 SVGAGI. The CDR3 has 14 amino acids. Germline trimming cut 2 bases from V and 2 bases from J; bases unmatched to any gene: 1.

The chain has TRBV21-1 and TRBJ1-2; whether TRBD1, the table's D call, matches the DNA was not checked. TRBV21-1 is a listed pseudogene. This CDR3 has 13 amino acids. This CDR3 is CASSLTGPCGYTF. Here the CDR3 DNA reads TGTGCCAGCAGCTTGACAGGGCCCTGTGGCTACACCTTC.

This chain joins TRBV5-1 and TRBJ2-3; D remains ambiguous. CDR3 length: 13 amino acids. Germline CDR1 SGHRS, CDR2 YFSETQ. V lost 4 bases and J lost 0, with 6 bases in between. The CDR3 DNA reads TGCGCCAGCAGCCGCACTAGCACAGATACGCAGTATTTT. It specifies CASSRTSTDTQYF.

DNA for the CDR3: TGTGCCAGCAGTCGACAGGATAGCAATCAGCCCCAGCATTTT. This gives the protein CASSRQDSNQPQHF. The chain couples TRBV2 to TRBJ1-5, with TRBD1 as a possible D gene (6 bases). V dropped 5 bases and J dropped 0 bases, with 8 bases sitting between them. CDR3 length equals 14 residues. CDR1 SNHLY and CDR2 FYNNEI come from the germline V gene.

The chain recombines TRBV24-1 with TRBJ2-7; D is unresolved. The germline V gene encodes CDR1 KGHDR and CDR2 SFDVKD. This CDR3 has 13 residues. Trimming removed 3 bases at V and 10 bases at J, with 15 bases between. CDR3 loop: CATSDPLNGVQYF. The CDR3 nucleotides read TGTGCCACCAGTGATCCCTTAAACGGAGTACAGTACTTC.

The chain recombines TRBV7-2 with TRBJ1-4; unclear D gene. The CDR3 length is 14 residues. V was clipped by 3 bases and J by 0 bases, with 5 bases between them. The germline CDR1 and CDR2 sequences are SGHTA and FQGNSA. The CDR3 DNA reads TGTGCCAGCAGCTTCAGGACAACTAATGAAAAACTGTTTTTT. It encodes CASSFRTTNEKLFF.

V usage is TRBV12-5 and J usage is TRBJ2-1; the match to TRBD2 covers 11 bases. The V and J ends lost 0 bases and 10 bases, in that order; junction bases with no gene match: 11. This CDR3 is 17 amino acids long. Germline loops: CDR1 LGHNT, CDR2 FRNRAP. CDR3 nucleotide sequence: TGTGCTAGTGGTTTGGTACCGCATAGCGGGGGGGCAGGGGAGCAGTTCTTC. The encoded protein is CASGLVPHSGGAGEQFF.

The V call is TRBV11-2, the J call TRBJ1-4, with 7 bases matching TRBD1. The CDR3 sequence is 15 residues long. Losses at the gene ends were 5 bases for V and 5 bases for J; bases not matched to a gene: 8. From germline, CDR1 is SGHAT and CDR2 FQNNGV. CDR3 amino acids: CASSKQGRGNEKLFF. The CDR3 DNA reads TGTGCCAGCAGCAAACAGGGGCGGGGGAATGAAAAACTGTTTTTT.

V and J are TRBV6-6 and TRBJ1-5; D is undetermined. The CDR3 spans 14 residues. V lost 8 bases, J lost 4 bases, and 15 bases lay in between. Germline values: CDR1 MNHNY, CDR2 SVGAGI (reference sequence). The CDR3 spells CASLDGESNQPQHF. The DNA of the CDR3 is TGTGCCAGCCTGGACGGGGAATCAAATCAGCCCCAGCATTTT.

The chain is built from TRBV5-1 and TRBJ1-2; possibly TRBD1 for D (5 bases). In germline, CDR1 is SGHRS, CDR2 YFSETQ. The length of the CDR3 is 14 residues. The V gene lost 0 bases and the J gene lost 2 bases, with 8 bases spanning the gap. The CDR3 here is CASSLADRNYGYTF. CDR3 sequence (DNA): TGCGCCAGCAGCTTGGCCGACAGAAACTATGGCTACACCTTC. The full variable domain, rest sourced from reference TRBV5-1 and TRBJ1-2, is KAGVTQTPRYLIKTRGQQVTLSCSPISGHRSVSWYQQTPGQGLQFLFEYFSETQRNKGNFPGRFSGRQFSNSRSEMNVSTLELGDSALYLCASSLADRNYGYTFGSGTRLTVV.

With respect to this clone: Relative to the germline gene, one junction end is altered; a read error may explain this. This sequence joins TRBV29-1 and TRBJ2-7; TRBD1 matches at 7 bases. CDR1 SQVTM and CDR2 ANQGSEA come from the germline V gene. The CDR3 has 11 residues. Here the CDR3 DNA reads TGCAGCGCATCAGATCAAGGACAGGAGAGCTTC. The encoded protein is CSASDQGQESF.

In this sample, this clone turned up once. This sequence joins TRBV9 and TRBJ2-3; 8 positions agree with TRBD1. CDR3 length: 14 amino acids. The germline gives CDR1 SGDLS, CDR2 YYNGEE. Trimming at V came to 0 bases and at J to 11 bases, leaving 8 bases not matched to a gene. This CDR3 is CASSVARGTGKQYF. In nucleotides, the CDR3 is TGTGCCAGCAGCGTAGCTAGGGGGACAGGTAAGCAGTATTTT.

The rearrangement links TRBV5-1 to TRBJ2-2; D perhaps matches TRBD1 (5 bases). The CDR3 length is 15 residues. Germline CDR1 is SGHRS and CDR2 is YFSETQ. V was clipped by 2 bases and J by 1 base, with 9 bases between them. CDR3 in amino acids: CASSFQGMNTGELFF. CDR3 DNA: TGCGCCAGCAGCTTCCAGGGTATGAACACCGGGGAGCTGTTTTTT.

The table lists this clone with a count of one. The DNA for the CDR3 is TGTGCCAGCAGTAACAGGGGGTCCTCTGGAAACACCATATATTTT. As protein: CASSNRGSSGNTIYF. This chain connects TRBV28 to TRBJ1-3; 8 bases align to TRBD1. There are 15 residues in the CDR3. CDR1 is MDHEN, CDR2 SYDVKM, per germline. V gave up 5 bases and J gave up 0 bases; unmatched junction bases: 3.

The rearrangement links TRBV19 to TRBJ2-1; 8 nucleotides match TRBD1. The CDR3 consists of 14 residues. CDR1 and CDR2 from the germline V gene are LNHDA and SQIVND (reference sequence). Germline trimming cut 6 bases from V and 5 bases from J; bases unmatched to any gene: 6. The CDR3 is CASRRQGPNNEQFF. The DNA of the CDR3 is TGTGCCAGTAGAAGACAGGGGCCTAACAATGAGCAGTTCTTC.

A single count supports this clone. The CDR3 is CASRGTGGNYGYTF. CDR3 nucleotide sequence: TGTGCCAGCAGAGGGACAGGGGGAAACTATGGCTACACCTTC. The rearrangement links TRBV3-1 (or the pseudogene TRBV3-2) to TRBJ1-2, with 11 bases matching TRBD1. V dropped 6 bases and J dropped 2; count of bases not matched to a gene: 2. The germline gives CDR1 LGHDT, CDR2 YNNKEL (reference sequence). This CDR3 comprises 14 residues.

The chain has TRBV14 and TRBJ1-2, with D possibly matching TRBD1 (5 bases). The V gene lost 5 bases and the J gene lost 4 bases, with 11 bases spanning the gap. Germline V gives CDR1 SGHDN, CDR2 FVKESK. The CDR3 spans 13 residues. The CDR3 bases are TGTGCCAGCAGCGTAAGGGGAACCTATGGCTACACCTTC. It codes for CASSVRGTYGYTF.

This rearrangement joins TRBV5-6 to TRBJ1-3; D possibly corresponds to TRBD1 (5 bases). This CDR3 has 14 residues. Trimming took 5 bases from V and 4 from J, leaving 13 bases between them. Germline V CDR1 and CDR2: SGHDT, YYEEEE. This chain's CDR3 is CASRLAGGGNTIYF. The CDR3 DNA follows: TGTGCCAGCAGGCTGGCCGGGGGAGGAAACACCATATATTTT.

The chain joins TRBV5-1 to TRBJ1-5; D might be TRBD1 (5 bases). With 3 bases removed from V and 1 base from J, the gap between germline ends came to 5 bases. The CDR3 length is 13 residues. Germline V CDR1 and CDR2: SGHRS, YFSETQ. The CDR3 loop reads CASSWDSNQPQHF. CDR3 nucleotides: TGCGCCAGCAGCTGGGACAGCAATCAGCCCCAGCATTTT. Filled out from reference TRBV5-1 and TRBJ1-5, the complete variable domain reads KAGVTQTPRYLIKTRGQQVTLSCSPISGHRSVSWYQQTPGQGLQFLFEYFSETQRNKGNFPGRFSGRQFSNSRSEMNVSTLELGDSALYLCASSWDSNQPQHFGDGTRLSIL.

This rearrangement joins TRBV13 to TRBJ1-2; D might be TRBD1 (5 bases). Trimming shortened V by 0 bases and J by 6 bases, and 11 bases separated the two germline ends. This CDR3 has 14 residues. Germline CDR1 PRHDT, CDR2 FYEKMQ (reference sequence). CDR3 amino acids: CASSLGRGSNGYTF. The CDR3 DNA sequence: TGTGCCAGCAGCTTAGGGAGGGGTTCCAATGGCTACACCTTC. Together with reference TRBV13 and TRBJ1-2, the CDR3 gives the full variable domain: AAGVIQSPRHLIKEKRETATLKCYPIPRHDTVYWYQQGPGQDPQFLISFYEKMQSDKGSIPDRFSAQQFSDYHSELNMSSLELGDSALYFCASSLGRGSNGYTFGSGTRLTVV.

The J gene is TRBJ2-7, the V gene TRBV6-5; D is undetermined. The germline V gene encodes CDR1 MNHEY and CDR2 SVGAGI. This CDR3 comprises 15 residues. Trimming shortened V by 6 bases and J by 2 bases, and 17 bases separated the two germline ends. CDR3 sequence: CASSLVKNRPYEQYF. The CDR3 DNA reads as TGTGCCAGCAGCTTAGTGAAGAACAGACCCTACGAGCAGTACTTC.

The chain couples TRBV28 to TRBJ1-1; D may be TRBD1 (5 bases). Germline CDR1 and CDR2: MDHEN and SYDVKM. The germline V and J ends were trimmed by 10 bases and 1 base, with 16 bases remaining between them. CDR3 length: 14 amino acids. This CDR3 is CATDAGGSNTEAFF. The CDR3 DNA sequence: TGTGCCACAGACGCCGGGGGGTCGAACACTGAAGCTTTCTTT.

This chain links TRBV2 with TRBJ2-3; no clear D gene. Germline V lookup: CDR1 SNHLY, CDR2 FYNNEI. The CDR3 covers 16 residues. Trimming cost V 4 bases and J 0 bases, with 14 bases left between them. CDR3 region: CASSVVNWVSTDTQYF. In DNA, the CDR3 is TGTGCCAGCAGTGTCGTTAATTGGGTTAGCACAGATACGCAGTATTTT.